Sequencing of this T cell receptor (beta chain) was carried out in a study of shared clonotypes between healthy human individuals. General observations from the study: The expectation was that sequencing depth would affect clonotype sharing among donors.

Nashville, Tennessee was home to all donors, each a Caucasian adult. Repertoires were generated with immunoSEQ multiplex PCR, while TCRdb's copy carries only in-frame clones and drops some. The table shows about 1 million clones, with approximately 76% occurring only once. Notes on this clone: Its matching antigen is unknown.

The CDR3 loop spans 17 amino acids. Germline assignment: CDR1 MNHEY and CDR2 SMNVEV (reference sequence). V dropped 5 bases and J dropped 4; count of bases not matched to a gene: 16. The rearrangement links TRBV27 to TRBJ2-5; 7 nucleotides line up with TRBD2. The clonotype originates from a man aged 18 to 30 in good health. The sequencing sample was made of memory CD4+ T cells sorted from blood. Stated subset: CD45RA-negative fraction. The CDR3 reads CASSPPLGRAARETQYF. DNA for the CDR3: TGTGCCAGCAGTCCCCCCTTAGGGAGGGCCGCAAGAGAGACCCAGTACTTC.